The 9 T cell receptor beta chains below all came from one sample that was sequenced in a study of blood T cells in healthy people across ages. Then a second PCR, running about 6 to 11 cycles, was carried out with a sample-barcoded 5' primer and a J-beta primer mix. One entry per CDR3 protein, called by TCRdb with MiXCR from the 5' RACE reads. This sample carries roughly 1.4 million distinct CDR3 sequences, 45% to 70% of them seen once, and the ten largest clones take 6.5% to 8.5%. The specimen was blood. The receptors shown here come from a man younger than 35 in good health.

The chain couples TRBV5-1 to TRBJ1-1, with unresolved D. The ends were cut back, 1 base at V and 2 bases at J, with 9 bases in the middle. The germline V gene encodes CDR1 SGHRS and CDR2 YFSETQ. The CDR3 extends over 14 amino acids. The CDR3 nucleotides are TGCGCCAGCAGCTTGAACGCAGCTAACACTGAAGCTTTCTTT. The encoded protein is CASSLNAANTEAFF.

This chain joins TRBV20-1 and TRBJ2-7; no clear D gene. There are 15 residues in the CDR3. CDR1 and CDR2 from the germline V gene are DFQATT and SNEGSKA (reference sequence). V dropped 1 base and J dropped 2 bases, with 15 bases sitting between them. The DNA of the CDR3 is TGCAGTGCTAGAGCGCCAGCGCACGACGCCTACGAGCAGTACTTC. Translating gives CSARAPAHDAYEQYF.

V gene TRBV20-1 combines with J gene TRBJ1-2; D unclear. V was trimmed by 0 bases and J by 5 bases, leaving 28 bases between them. The CDR3 loop spans 19 amino acids. The germline gives CDR1 DFQATT, CDR2 SNEGSKA (reference sequence). The CDR3 nucleotides read TGCAGTGCTAGAGATGAAGTAGATTGGTTAGGGCTACCCGGGTATGGCTACACCTTC. Protein: CSARDEVDWLGLPGYGYTF.

The chain's CDR3 is CATSTEGMSGELFF. The CDR3 coding sequence is TGTGCCACCAGCACGGAGGGGATGTCTGGGGAGCTGTTTTTT. This chain uses TRBV15 with TRBJ2-2; D may be TRBD2 (6 bases). The length of the CDR3 is 14 residues. Trimming stripped 4 bases from V and 8 bases from J, with 14 bases between. The germline V gene encodes CDR1 LNHNV and CDR2 YYDKDF (reference sequence). The complete variable domain, with remaining parts taken from reference TRBV15 and TRBJ2-2, reads DAMVIQNPRYQVTQFGKPVTLSCSQTLNHNVMYWYQQKSSQAPKLLFHYYDKDFNNEADTPDNFQSRRPNTSFCFLDIRSPGLGDTAMYLCATSTEGMSGELFFGEGSRLTVL.

This chain links TRBV5-1 with TRBJ2-1; 8 bases line up with TRBD1. CDR1 and CDR2 (germline): SGHRS, YFSETQ. The CDR3 is made up of 17 amino acids. Trimming cost V 0 bases and J 1 base; bases outside gene matches: 6. CDR3 coding DNA: TGCGCCAGCAGCTTGGGTGGACAGGGAACATCCTACAATGAGCAGTTCTTC. This translates into CASSLGGQGTSYNEQFF.

This clonotype was recorded many times. The chain carries TRBV20-1 and TRBJ2-1, with TRBD2 identical over 9 bases. The CDR3 is 14 residues long. The J segment lost 7 bases and the V segment lost 1 base, leaving 5 bases of the junction unmatched. Germline V gene lookup returns CDR1 DFQATT and CDR2 SNEGSKA (reference sequence). CDR3 DNA: TGCAGTGCTAGAGCTCCTAGCGGGACGAATGAGCAGTTCTTC. It specifies CSARAPSGTNEQFF.

This sequence joins TRBV4-2 and TRBJ2-5, with TRBD1 matching over 11 bases. Near its end, the DNA agrees better with TRBJ2-7, so the J call may be wrong. The CDR3 is made up of 15 amino acids. Germline lookup yields CDR1 LGHNA and CDR2 YNFKEQ. The chain's CDR3 is CASSQGDRGNNEQYF. In nucleotides, the CDR3 is TGTGCCAGCAGCCAGGGGGACAGGGGGAACAACGAGCAGTACTTC.

The CDR3 reads CSATGTGGPDTQYF. CDR3 DNA: TGCAGTGCTACCGGGACAGGGGGACCAGATACGCAGTATTTT. The chain couples TRBV20-1 to TRBJ2-3; 11 positions agree with TRBD1. With V trimmed by 4 bases and J by 4 bases, 4 bases remained unmatched. The CDR3 consists of 14 residues. Germline V gene data show CDR1 as DFQATT and CDR2 as SNEGSKA (reference sequence).

The sample holds one count of this clonotype. The gene calls are TRBV19 and TRBJ2-3, with D perhaps TRBD2 (6 bases). The CDR3 runs 16 residues. V dropped 7 bases and J dropped 3 bases, with 20 bases sitting between them. CDR1 and CDR2 (germline): LNHDA, SQIVND (reference sequence). The CDR3 spells CASTKDHGGITDTQYF. In DNA, the CDR3 is TGTGCCAGTACTAAGGATCATGGCGGGATTACAGATACGCAGTATTTT.